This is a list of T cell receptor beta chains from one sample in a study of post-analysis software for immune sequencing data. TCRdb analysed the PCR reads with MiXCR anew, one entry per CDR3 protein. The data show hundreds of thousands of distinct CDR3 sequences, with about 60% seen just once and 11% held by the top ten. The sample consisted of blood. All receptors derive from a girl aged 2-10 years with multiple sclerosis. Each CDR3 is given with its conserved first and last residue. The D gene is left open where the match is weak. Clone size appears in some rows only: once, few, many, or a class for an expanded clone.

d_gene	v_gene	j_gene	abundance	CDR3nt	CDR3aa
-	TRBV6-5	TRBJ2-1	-	TGTGCCAGCAGTTACCTAAGTTACAATGAGCAGTTCTTC	CASSYLSYNEQFF
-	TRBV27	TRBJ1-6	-	TGTGCCAGAGAAGAGTGCCTGGAACACAATGAATGCTCAATCTTTGGTTCACCCCTCCACTTT	CAREECLEHNECSIFGSPLHF
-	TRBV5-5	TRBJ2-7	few	TGTGCCAGCAGCGCCGAGACAGTCTCCTACGAGCAGTACTTC	CASSAETVSYEQYF
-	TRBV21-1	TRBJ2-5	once	TGTGCCAGCAGCACGATGGGGGGGACCCAGTACTTC	CASSTMGGTQYF
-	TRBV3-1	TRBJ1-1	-	TGTGCCAGCAGCCAAGAGGGGGTCTACTCGAACACTGAAGCTTTCTTT	CASSQEGVYSNTEAFF
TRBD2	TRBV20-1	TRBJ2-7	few	TGCAGTGCTAAGGGTACTAGCGCTTACGAGCAGTACTTC	CSAKGTSAYEQYF
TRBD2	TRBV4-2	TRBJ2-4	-	TGTGCCAGCAGCCAAGGCCCAGAGCGGGAGGTAACCAAAAACATTCAGTACTTC	CASSQGPEREVTKNIQYF
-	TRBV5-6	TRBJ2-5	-	TGTGCCAGCAGCTTGGAACAGACCCAGTACTTC	CASSLEQTQYF
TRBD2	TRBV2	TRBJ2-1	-	TGTGCCAGCAAGCAAGGGACTAGCGGGAGGGAGTTCTTC	CASKQGTSGREFF
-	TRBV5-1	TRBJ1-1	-	TGCGCCAGCAGCTACCTACAGGGAAACACTGAAGCTTTCTTT	CASSYLQGNTEAFF
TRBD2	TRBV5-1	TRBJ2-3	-	TGCGCCAGCAGTAAGAGGACTAGCGGGATGATAGGTACGCAGTATTTT	CASSKRTSGMIGTQYF
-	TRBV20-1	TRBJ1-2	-	TGCAGTGCTAGCCATGGAGGGGAGGCCTATGGCCACACCTTC	CSASHGGEAYGHTF
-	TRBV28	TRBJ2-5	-	TGTGCCAGCAGTCCCGATATACAGACCCAGTACTTC	CASSPDIQTQYF
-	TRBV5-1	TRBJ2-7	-	TGCGCCAGCAGCTTGCCCCGGGGGACAGCCGCCTACGAGCAGTACTTC	CASSLPRGTAAYEQYF
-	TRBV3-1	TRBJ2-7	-	TGTGCCAGCAGCCAAGAGAACGAGCAGTACTTC	CASSQENEQYF
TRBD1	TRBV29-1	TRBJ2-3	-	TGCAGCGTTGACGACAGGGGAACCACAGATACGCAGTATTTT	CSVDDRGTTDTQYF
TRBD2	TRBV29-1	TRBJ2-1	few	TGCAGCGTTGAGCCGGGACTACACCGCTACAATGAGCAGTTCTTC	CSVEPGLHRYNEQFF
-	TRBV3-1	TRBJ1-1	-	TGTGCCAGCAGCCAAGGCAGGATGGACACTGAAGCTTTCTTT	CASSQGRMDTEAFF
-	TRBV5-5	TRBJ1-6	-	TGTGCCAGCAGCTCGCGACAAACAGGAGATTCACCCCTCCACTTT	CASSSRQTGDSPLHF
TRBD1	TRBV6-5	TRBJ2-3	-	TGTGCCAGCCTTTACCGGACAGGGGGTACAGATACGCAGTATTTT	CASLYRTGGTDTQYF
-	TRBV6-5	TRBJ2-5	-	TGTGCCAGCAGTTACATCAACTTTCAAGAGACCCAGTACTTC	CASSYINFQETQYF
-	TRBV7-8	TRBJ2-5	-	TGTGCCAGCAGCTTAAGTGGCGGAACCGTTGGCGAGACCCAGTACTTC	CASSLSGGTVGETQYF
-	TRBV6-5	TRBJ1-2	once	TGTGCCAGCAGTTCCCCCCGGGAGGACTATGGCTACACCTTC	CASSSPREDYGYTF
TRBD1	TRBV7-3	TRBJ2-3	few	TGTGCCAGCAGCCTAAGGACAGGTTCCCCGACAGATACGCAGTATTTT	CASSLRTGSPTDTQYF
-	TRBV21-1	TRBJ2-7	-	TGTGCCAGCAGCCCCAGACCCCGAGGCTACGAGCAGTACTTC	CASSPRPRGYEQYF
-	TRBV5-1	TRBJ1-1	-	TGCGCCAGCAGCTTGGATAGTCAGACCGAAGCTTTCTTT	CASSLDSQTEAFF